A single sample is the source of the 27 T cell receptor beta chains below, sequenced in a study of blood T cell repertoires in COVID-19. Sequenced by immunoSEQ multiplex PCR; TCRdb stores in-frame clones only, minus some. The sample lists roughly 190,000 clones, 88% occurring once. The sequenced sample was peripheral blood. The receptors here all came from a human donor in a cohort sampled during active COVID-19.

The chain joins TRBV6-4 to TRBJ1-1, with D hard to call. In germline, CDR1 is MRHNA, CDR2 SNTAGT. The CDR3 extends over 13 amino acids. V was cut by 3 bases and J by 0 bases, with 5 bases left in between. CDR3 protein: CASSDEMNTEAFF. The CDR3 DNA is TGTGCCAGCAGTGATGAGATGAACACTGAAGCTTTCTTT.

This clone has only one observation. The V call is TRBV9, the J call TRBJ2-5, with D possibly matching TRBD2 (6 bases). CDR1 and CDR2 from the germline V gene are SGDLS and YYNGEE. Trimming shortened V by 3 bases and J by 5 bases, and 17 bases separated the two germline ends. CDR3 length equals 15 residues. This chain's CDR3 is CASSGGTGGRETQYF. CDR3 coding DNA: TGTGCCAGCAGCGGGGGGACTGGGGGTAGGGAGACCCAGTACTTC.

This clone appeared once. The chain combines TRBV6-2 or TRBV6-3 with TRBJ1-5; possibly TRBD1 for D (6 bases). The CDR3 is 16 amino acids. Germline assignment: CDR1 MNHEY and CDR2 SVGEGT. Trimming shortened V by 4 bases and J by 4 bases, and 17 bases separated the two germline ends. CDR3 residues: CASSSYGTTYNQPQHF. CDR3 bases: TGTGCCAGCAGTTCTTACGGGACAACTTATAATCAGCCCCAGCATTTT.

The chain is built from TRBV10-3 and TRBJ2-7; 9 bases line up with TRBD1. The CDR3 contains 12 residues. The trim removed 9 bases at V and 5 bases at J, leaving 5 bases unmatched. CDR1 and CDR2 (germline): ENHRY, SYGVKD. This CDR3 reads CAIKQGADEQYF. In nucleotides, the CDR3 is TGTGCCATTAAACAGGGGGCCGACGAGCAGTACTTC.

The CDR3 DNA is TGCGCCAGCAGCCCGTCCGGGACAGGGAGGTCTGGGGCCAACGTCCTGACTTTC. Protein sequence: CASSPSGTGRSGANVLTF. The gene calls are TRBV5-1 and TRBJ2-6; 9 nucleotides align to TRBD1. J was trimmed by 1 base and V by 4 bases; bases with no gene match: 9. The CDR3 loop spans 18 amino acids. Germline V gene sequence: CDR1 SGHRS, CDR2 YFSETQ.

The genes are TRBV10-2 and TRBJ2-3; TRBD2 aligns across 13 bases. The V gene's germline CDR1 is WSHSY and CDR2 SAAADI. The CDR3 extends over 18 amino acids. The junction had 13 bases not matched to a gene; V was cut back by 8 bases and J by 2 bases. The CDR3 region is CASQTSGGALGHTDTQYF. CDR3 nucleotide sequence: TGCGCCAGCCAAACTAGCGGGGGGGCCTTGGGACACACAGATACGCAGTATTTT.

This clone has a handful of counts. This sequence joins TRBV21-1 and TRBJ2-7; TRBD2, the table's D call, was not compared with the DNA. TRBV21-1 is flagged as a pseudogene. CDR3 length equals 17 residues. CDR3 coding DNA: TGTGCCAGCAGCAAAAAGGGGTCCGGGGGACCTAGCTACGAGCAGTACTTC. It specifies CASSKKGSGGPSYEQYF.

This chain links TRBV7-9 with TRBJ2-1; 10 bases match TRBD2. The V and J ends lost 5 bases and 1 base, in that order; junction bases with no gene match: 2. This CDR3 region has 15 residues. Germline lookup yields CDR1 SEHNR and CDR2 FQNEAQ (reference sequence). CDR3 DNA: TGTGCCAGCAGCGCTAGCGGGAGTTCCTACAATGAGCAGTTCTTC. Its translation is CASSASGSSYNEQFF.

CDR3 nucleotides: TGTGCCAGCAGCCAAGGGGCTAACTCCTATAATTCACCCCTCCACTTT. Its protein is CASSQGANSYNSPLHF. V is TRBV3-1 (or the pseudogene TRBV3-2) and J is TRBJ1-6; D uncertain. The V end was cut by 1 base, the J end by 0 bases, with 7 bases between. CDR3 length equals 16 residues. Germline-derived CDR1 and CDR2 are LGHDT and YNNKEL (reference sequence).

The chain couples TRBV7-9 to TRBJ1-2; TRBD1 is a possible D gene (5 bases). CDR1 and CDR2 from the germline V gene are SEHNR and FQNEAQ (reference sequence). CDR3 length equals 13 residues. Trimming removed 5 bases from V and 5 bases from J, with 12 bases in between. CDR3: CASSRLGGYGYTF. For the CDR3, the DNA is TGTGCCAGCAGCCGATTGGGGGGGTATGGCTACACCTTC.

The chain recombines TRBV2 with TRBJ2-3; 8 bases align to TRBD2. V shed 6 bases and J 0 bases; nucleotides not matched to a gene: 5. Looked up from germline, CDR1 is SNHLY and CDR2 is FYNNEI. The CDR3 length is 15 residues. DNA for the CDR3: TGTGCCAGCAGACGAGCGGGGGTGAGCACAGATACGCAGTATTTT. Translated: CASRRAGVSTDTQYF.

The chain links TRBV2 to TRBJ1-2; TRBD1 is a possible D gene (5 bases). V lost 6 bases, J lost 4 bases, and 9 bases lay in between. CDR3 length: 12 residues. Germline lookup yields CDR1 SNHLY and CDR2 FYNNEI. In DNA form, the CDR3 reads TGTGCCAGCAGACCCGACAGCTATGGCTACACCTTC. It codes for CASRPDSYGYTF.

The rearrangement links TRBV24-1 to TRBJ2-3; 8 positions agree with TRBD2. Germline-derived CDR1 and CDR2 are KGHDR and SFDVKD. V lost 3 bases and J lost 0; bases outside the gene matches: 7. The CDR3 runs to 17 residues. CDR3 sequence (DNA): TGTGCCACCAGTGATGCCCGGACTAGCCGTAGCACAGATACGCAGTATTTT. As protein: CATSDARTSRSTDTQYF.

The rearrangement joins TRBV4-1 to TRBJ1-2; no definite D call. The V gene lost 4 bases and the J gene lost 2 bases, with 11 bases spanning the gap. The germline CDR1 and CDR2 sequences are MGHRA and YSYEKL. The CDR3 has 14 residues. The CDR3, as DNA: TGCGCCAGCAGCCGGGAGAGAACCAACTATGGCTACACCTTC. Protein: CASSRERTNYGYTF.

In DNA form, the CDR3 reads TGTGCCAGCAGTTCCGGGGGTTACACCGGGGAGCTGTTTTTT. Amino acid sequence: CASSSGGYTGELFF. V is TRBV6-5 and J is TRBJ2-2, with D maybe TRBD2 (6 bases). Looked up from germline, CDR1 is MNHEY and CDR2 is SVGAGI. The V and J ends lost 4 bases and 3 bases respectively, with 9 bases between them. This CDR3 spans 14 amino acids.

The rearrangement links TRBV10-3 to TRBJ2-7; TRBD2 agrees at 11 bases. This CDR3 has 15 amino acids. V lost 6 bases to trimming and J lost 0 bases; unmatched junction nucleotides: 4. Per germline, CDR1 ENHRY and CDR2 SYGVKD. In DNA, the CDR3 is TGTGCCATCAGAATAACTAGCGGGAGCTCCTACGAGCAGTACTTC. This gives the protein CAIRITSGSSYEQYF.

The chain carries TRBV10-3 and TRBJ2-7, with 8 nucleotides matching TRBD1. The CDR3 is made up of 15 amino acids. Germline CDR1 reads ENHRY; CDR2 reads SYGVKD. J was trimmed by 3 bases and V by 9 bases; bases with no gene match: 13. CDR3: CAISPPGGARYEQYF. For the CDR3, the DNA is TGTGCCATATCCCCCCCAGGGGGCGCGCGCTACGAGCAGTACTTC.

This sequence joins TRBV4-3 and TRBJ1-6; D ambiguous. The germline V gene encodes CDR1 LGHNA and CDR2 YSLEER. This CDR3 contains 14 residues. V shed 0 bases and J shed 7 bases, with 7 bases lying between them. The CDR3, as DNA: TGCGCCAGCAGCCAAGATACGGGGAATTCACCCCTCCACTTT. Encoded protein: CASSQDTGNSPLHF.

This clone was picked up one time. The rearrangement joins TRBV24-1 to TRBJ1-2, with TRBD1 matching 10 bases. The ends lost 4 bases at V and 10 bases at J; junction bases unmatched: 11. CDR3 length: 15 residues. Germline lookup yields CDR1 KGHDR and CDR2 SFDVKD. CDR3 amino acids: CATSDHVLGQGSYTF. CDR3 bases: TGTGCCACCAGTGACCACGTTTTGGGACAGGGGTCCTACACCTTC.

In nucleotides, the CDR3 is TGTGCCAGCAGCACAGCAGCCTCAACTAATGAAAAACTGTTTTTT. Translating it yields CASSTAASTNEKLFF. This sequence joins TRBV7-2 and TRBJ1-4; no clear D gene. CDR3 size: 15 residues. V lost 5 bases, J lost 0 bases, and 10 bases lay in between. Germline CDR1 is SGHTA and CDR2 is FQGNSA.

The chain couples TRBV5-4 to TRBJ2-3; TRBD2 might be the D (5 bases). CDR1 and CDR2 from the germline V gene are SGHNT and YYREEE (reference sequence). V lost 1 base to trimming and J lost 4 bases, with 13 bases between them. CDR3 length: 15 residues. This CDR3 is CASSLKTGGADTQYF. CDR3 nucleotides: TGTGCCAGCAGCTTGAAAACTGGAGGAGCAGATACGCAGTATTTT. Looking up the rest from reference TRBV5-4 and TRBJ2-3 gives the full variable domain: ETGVTQSPTHLIKTRGQQVTLRCSSQSGHNTVSWYQQALGQGPQFIFQYYREEENGRGNFPPRFSGLQFPNYSSELNVNALELDDSALYLCASSLKTGGADTQYFGPGTRLTVL.

Details on this clone: Within the sample, other DNA sequences also encode this same CDR3. This chain connects TRBV9 to TRBJ1-3; unclear D gene. This CDR3 spans 14 amino acids. Germline assignment: CDR1 SGDLS and CDR2 YYNGEE. Trimming cost V 1 base and J 4 bases, with 9 bases left between them. The CDR3 bases are TGTGCCAGCAGCGTATCGGGATCAGGAAACACCATATATTTT. Protein: CASSVSGSGNTIYF.

This sequence joins TRBV30 and TRBJ1-5; 9 positions agree with TRBD1. Germline V gives CDR1 GTSNPN, CDR2 SVGIG (reference sequence). V lost 2 bases, J lost 6 bases, and 5 bases stayed unmatched. This CDR3 is 14 amino acids long. CDR3 in amino acids: CAWSPGTGFQPQHF. In DNA form, the CDR3 reads TGTGCCTGGAGTCCGGGGACAGGGTTTCAGCCCCAGCATTTT.

The chain combines TRBV19 with TRBJ1-5; TRBD1 aligns across 11 bases. From germline, CDR1 is LNHDA and CDR2 SQIVND (reference sequence). There are 16 residues in the CDR3. J gave up 7 bases and V 6 bases, and 11 bases lay outside the gene matches. The DNA of the CDR3 is TGTGCCAGTAGAAACCTCGGGACAGGGGGACGACAGCCCCAGCATTTT. Its translation is CASRNLGTGGRQPQHF. Together with reference TRBV19 and TRBJ1-5, the CDR3 gives the full variable domain: DGGITQSPKYLFRKEGQNVTLSCEQNLNHDAMYWYRQDPGQGLRLIYYSQIVNDFQKGDIAEGYSVSREKKESFPLTVTSAQKNPTAFYLCASRNLGTGGRQPQHFGDGTRLSIL.

This clone was found once. The chain joins TRBV7-6 to TRBJ1-4; no definite D call. V dropped 5 bases and J dropped 0 bases, with 10 bases sitting between them. The CDR3 covers 15 residues. Germline V gene sequence: CDR1 SGHVS, CDR2 FNYEAQ. The CDR3 DNA is TGTGCCAGCAGCCAGACACCGGCAACTAATGAAAAACTGTTTTTT. Translated, it gives CASSQTPATNEKLFF.

This clone was found once. The chain carries TRBV18 and TRBJ2-7; 10 bases are a match to TRBD2. CDR1 and CDR2 (germline): KGHSH, LQKENI. The CDR3 sequence is 16 residues long. The V segment lost 4 bases and the J segment 0 bases; nucleotides outside the gene matches: 6. The CDR3 spells CASSLASGGHSYEQYF. In DNA, the CDR3 is TGTGCCAGCTCACTGGCTAGCGGGGGTCACTCCTACGAGCAGTACTTC.

V is TRBV5-4 and J is TRBJ1-2, with 7 bases fitting TRBD1. The length of the CDR3 is 13 residues. The germline V gene encodes CDR1 SGHNT and CDR2 YYREEE (reference sequence). The trim removed 4 bases at V and 4 bases at J, leaving 4 bases unmatched. CDR3 sequence: CASSDTGVYGYTF. The DNA for the CDR3 is TGTGCCAGCAGCGACACAGGGGTCTATGGCTACACCTTC.